This is a list of T cell receptor beta chains from one sample in a study of blood T cell repertoires in COVID-19. Measured with immunoSEQ multiplex PCR; TCRdb has only the in-frame clones, and not every one. The table shows 95,000 to 110,000 clones, with 70% to 90% occurring only once. The sequencing input was peripheral blood. The source of these receptors is a human donor in a cohort sampled during active COVID-19. Each CDR3 is given with its conserved first and last residue. The D gene is left open where the match is weak. The listing skips clone size in some rows; elsewhere it reads once, few, many or a size class.

J gene: TRBJ1-2; V gene: TRBV7-2; D gene: .; clone size: .; CDR3 DNA: TGTGCCAGCAGCTCAGGGAACTATGGCTACACCTTC; CDR3 protein: CASSSGNYGYTF
J gene: TRBJ1-5; V gene: TRBV6-5; D gene: .; clone size: .; CDR3 DNA: TGTGCCAGCAGATCCGAGACATCCGGATTATCACCCCAGCATTTT; CDR3 protein: CASRSETSGLSPQHF
J gene: TRBJ2-6; V gene: TRBV9; D gene: .; clone size: .; CDR3 DNA: TGTGCCAGCAGCGATGGACTGGGATTCTCTGGGGCCAACGTCCTGACTTTC; CDR3 protein: CASSDGLGFSGANVLTF
J gene: TRBJ2-4; V gene: TRBV20-1; D gene: TRBD2; clone size: .; CDR3 DNA: TGCAGTGCTAGTCATTCGGGGGGGGCCAAAAACATTCAGTACTTC; CDR3 protein: CSASHSGGAKNIQYF
J gene: TRBJ1-4; V gene: TRBV27; D gene: .; clone size: .; CDR3 DNA: TGTGCCAGCAGAAGATCCTTTGGAGGGGTGGATAATGAAAAACTGTTTTTT; CDR3 protein: CASRRSFGGVDNEKLFF
J gene: TRBJ1-2; V gene: TRBV18; D gene: TRBD1; clone size: .; CDR3 DNA: TGTGCCAGCTCGTATGACAGGGAGGGCTACACCTTC; CDR3 protein: CASSYDREGYTF
J gene: TRBJ1-1; V gene: TRBV30; D gene: .; clone size: .; CDR3 DNA: TGTGCCTGGAGGGTCGGGACTGAAGCTTTCTTT; CDR3 protein: CAWRVGTEAFF
J gene: TRBJ2-2; V gene: TRBV15; D gene: TRBD2; clone size: .; CDR3 DNA: TGTGCCACCGGCTCGAAACGGGGGACTAGCCTTAGCACCGGGGAGCTGTTTTTT; CDR3 protein: CATGSKRGTSLSTGELFF
J gene: TRBJ1-1; V gene: TRBV12-3/TRBV12-4; D gene: .; clone size: .; CDR3 DNA: TGTGCCAGCAGTTTAGACAGGGATGAAGCTTTCTTT; CDR3 protein: CASSLDRDEAFF
J gene: TRBJ1-2; V gene: TRBV19; D gene: .; clone size: few; CDR3 DNA: TGTGCCAGTAGTCGACAGGCCTATGGGGGCTACACCTTC; CDR3 protein: CASSRQAYGGYTF
J gene: TRBJ2-1; V gene: TRBV7-2; D gene: .; clone size: .; CDR3 DNA: TGTGCCAGCAGCCCAAATCAGGCCGGGGGCAATGAGCAGTTCTTC; CDR3 protein: CASSPNQAGGNEQFF
J gene: TRBJ2-3; V gene: TRBV3-1/TRBV3-2; D gene: TRBD2; clone size: .; CDR3 DNA: TGTGCCAGCGCGAGTAGCGGGACGTTCGATACGCAGTATTTT; CDR3 protein: CASASSGTFDTQYF
J gene: TRBJ2-7; V gene: TRBV28; D gene: .; clone size: once; CDR3 DNA: TGTGCCAGCAGCCAGCCGACTGCCTACAGGGCCGCCTACGAGCAGTACTTC; CDR3 protein: CASSQPTAYRAAYEQYF
J gene: TRBJ2-2; V gene: TRBV19; D gene: TRBD2; clone size: .; CDR3 DNA: TGTGCAGCGACTGGCGGGAGGCAGAATACCGGGGAGCTGTTTTTT; CDR3 protein: CAATGGRQNTGELFF
J gene: TRBJ2-3; V gene: TRBV5-1; D gene: .; clone size: .; CDR3 DNA: TGCGCCAGCAGCTTGGCCTCAAGACTTGTTACAGATACGCAGTATTTT; CDR3 protein: CASSLASRLVTDTQYF
J gene: TRBJ2-2; V gene: TRBV5-1; D gene: TRBD1; clone size: .; CDR3 DNA: TGCGCCAGCAGCTCGCATGAAGGGGGCGTCACCGGGGAGCTGTTTTTT; CDR3 protein: CASSSHEGGVTGELFF
J gene: TRBJ2-1; V gene: TRBV5-4; D gene: .; clone size: .; CDR3 DNA: TGTGCCAGCAGCTTAATGACTAGTCCTCGGGTTGGGGAGCAGTTCTTC; CDR3 protein: CASSLMTSPRVGEQFF
J gene: TRBJ1-3; V gene: TRBV6-5; D gene: TRBD1; clone size: once; CDR3 DNA: TGTGCCAGCAGTTTGGGACAGGGGGCTTCTGGAAACACCATATATTTT; CDR3 protein: CASSLGQGASGNTIYF
J gene: TRBJ1-5; V gene: TRBV6-2/TRBV6-3; D gene: .; clone size: few; CDR3 DNA: TGTGCCAGCAGTTATTCTAGTCGGGATCAGCCCCAGCATTTT; CDR3 protein: CASSYSSRDQPQHF
J gene: TRBJ2-5; V gene: TRBV11-3; D gene: .; clone size: .; CDR3 DNA: TGTGCCAGCAGCTCGCCATGGGTAGCCCAAGAGACCCAGTACTTC; CDR3 protein: CASSSPWVAQETQYF
J gene: TRBJ1-2; V gene: TRBV10-3; D gene: TRBD1; clone size: .; CDR3 DNA: TGTGCCATCAGCCCCGACAGGGGTGGCTACACCTTC; CDR3 protein: CAISPDRGGYTF
J gene: TRBJ2-7; V gene: TRBV18; D gene: .; clone size: once; CDR3 DNA: TGTGCCAGCTCACAACAGGGAACCTACGAGCAGTACTTC; CDR3 protein: CASSQQGTYEQYF
J gene: TRBJ1-6; V gene: TRBV9; D gene: TRBD1; clone size: .; CDR3 DNA: TGTGCCAGCAGCGCCCGGGACAGGGATTCACCCCTCCACTTT; CDR3 protein: CASSARDRDSPLHF
J gene: TRBJ1-5; V gene: TRBV5-1; D gene: TRBD1; clone size: once; CDR3 DNA: TGCGCCAGCAGCTTGAGACAGGGGAGGGATCAGCCCCAGCATTTT; CDR3 protein: CASSLRQGRDQPQHF
J gene: TRBJ2-2; V gene: TRBV4-3; D gene: .; clone size: .; CDR3 DNA: TGCGCCAGCAGCCAAGATTATCTCCCCGGGGAGCTGTTTTTT; CDR3 protein: CASSQDYLPGELFF
J gene: TRBJ1-5; V gene: TRBV19; D gene: TRBD1; clone size: .; CDR3 DNA: TGTGCCAGTAGTCTCCCTGACAGGGAGTTTCAGCCCCAGCATTTT; CDR3 protein: CASSLPDREFQPQHF
J gene: TRBJ1-2; V gene: TRBV18; D gene: .; clone size: .; CDR3 DNA: TGTGCCAGCTCACCAAGGGCCCGGGATAACTATGGCTACACCTTC; CDR3 protein: CASSPRARDNYGYTF
J gene: TRBJ1-5; V gene: TRBV2; D gene: .; clone size: .; CDR3 DNA: TGTGCCAGCAGTGATGAGGGGGGGCCTAATCAGCCCCAGCATTTT; CDR3 protein: CASSDEGGPNQPQHF
J gene: TRBJ1-2; V gene: TRBV3-1/TRBV3-2; D gene: .; clone size: .; CDR3 DNA: TGTGCCAGCAGCCAAGCGGGGGATGGCTACACCTTC; CDR3 protein: CASSQAGDGYTF
J gene: TRBJ2-2; V gene: TRBV7-3; D gene: .; clone size: .; CDR3 DNA: TGTGCCAGCAGGCAAGACAGAAACACCGGGGAGCTGTTTTTT; CDR3 protein: CASRQDRNTGELFF
J gene: TRBJ2-2; V gene: TRBV7-6; D gene: TRBD2; clone size: .; CDR3 DNA: TGTGCCAGCAGCTTAGTGGCGGGGGGATTCACCGGGGAGCTGTTTTTT; CDR3 protein: CASSLVAGGFTGELFF
J gene: TRBJ2-3; V gene: TRBV28; D gene: .; clone size: .; CDR3 DNA: TGTGCCAGCAGTTTGACTACGATTCAAATTCAGTATTTT; CDR3 protein: CASSLTTIQIQYF
J gene: TRBJ2-3; V gene: TRBV7-2; D gene: TRBD1; clone size: .; CDR3 DNA: TGTGCCAGCAGCTCAACAGGGGTTTCAAGCACAGATACGCAGTATTTT; CDR3 protein: CASSSTGVSSTDTQYF
J gene: TRBJ2-6; V gene: TRBV5-5; D gene: .; clone size: .; CDR3 DNA: TGTGCCAGCAGTCACAGGGTTTCTTCTGGGGCCAACGTCCTGACTTTC; CDR3 protein: CASSHRVSSGANVLTF
J gene: TRBJ1-6; V gene: TRBV28; D gene: .; clone size: .; CDR3 DNA: TGTGCCAGCAGTTTGCGGGGGGGACGGAATTCACCCCTCCACTTT; CDR3 protein: CASSLRGGRNSPLHF
J gene: TRBJ2-3; V gene: TRBV3-1/TRBV3-2; D gene: .; clone size: once; CDR3 DNA: TGTGCCAGCAGCCAAACTGGGGAGACAGATACGCAGTATTTT; CDR3 protein: CASSQTGETDTQYF
J gene: TRBJ2-3; V gene: TRBV6-2/TRBV6-3; D gene: TRBD2; clone size: .; CDR3 DNA: TGTGCCAGCAGTTCGGGACTAGCGACAGATACGCAGTATTTT; CDR3 protein: CASSSGLATDTQYF
J gene: TRBJ2-4; V gene: TRBV7-8; D gene: TRBD2; clone size: .; CDR3 DNA: TGTGCCAGCAGCCCAGTGGGTGTGAGCGGGAGTGACATTCAGTACTTC; CDR3 protein: CASSPVGVSGSDIQYF
J gene: TRBJ2-3; V gene: TRBV5-1; D gene: .; clone size: .; CDR3 DNA: TGCGCCAGCAGCCCTGAGAGGGATACGCAGTATTTT; CDR3 protein: CASSPERDTQYF
J gene: TRBJ2-1; V gene: TRBV5-6; D gene: .; clone size: .; CDR3 DNA: TGTGCCAGCCAAGTTACAGGGTTCTCCTACAATGAGCAGTTCTTC; CDR3 protein: CASQVTGFSYNEQFF
J gene: TRBJ1-2; V gene: TRBV27; D gene: TRBD1; clone size: .; CDR3 DNA: TGTGCCAGCAGTTTGGGTACAGGGGATTCAAAGAACTATGGCTACACCTTC; CDR3 protein: CASSLGTGDSKNYGYTF
J gene: TRBJ2-7; V gene: TRBV5-8; D gene: .; clone size: .; CDR3 DNA: TGTGCCAGCAGCTTGGGTCGCCGAGCCTACGAGCAGTACTTC; CDR3 protein: CASSLGRRAYEQYF
J gene: TRBJ1-1; V gene: TRBV12-5; D gene: TRBD1; clone size: few; CDR3 DNA: TGTGCTAGTGGCACCGGGACAGGGAACACTGAAGCTTTCTTT; CDR3 protein: CASGTGTGNTEAFF
J gene: TRBJ1-4; V gene: TRBV6-2/TRBV6-3; D gene: TRBD1; clone size: few; CDR3 DNA: TGTGCCAGCAGTTCCGGGACAGGGGATATAGCAAAACTGTTTTTT; CDR3 protein: CASSSGTGDIAKLFF